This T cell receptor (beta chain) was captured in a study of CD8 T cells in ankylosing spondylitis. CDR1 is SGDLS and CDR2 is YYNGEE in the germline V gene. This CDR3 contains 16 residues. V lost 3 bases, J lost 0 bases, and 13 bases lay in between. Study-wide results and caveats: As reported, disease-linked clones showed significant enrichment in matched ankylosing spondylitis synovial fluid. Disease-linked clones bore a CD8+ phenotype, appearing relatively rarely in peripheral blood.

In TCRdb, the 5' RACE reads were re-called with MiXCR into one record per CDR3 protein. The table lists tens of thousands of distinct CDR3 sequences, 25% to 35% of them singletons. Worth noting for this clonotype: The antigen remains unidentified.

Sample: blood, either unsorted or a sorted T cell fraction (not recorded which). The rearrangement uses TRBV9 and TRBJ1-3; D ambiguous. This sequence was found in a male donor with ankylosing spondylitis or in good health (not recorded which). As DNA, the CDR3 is TGTGCCAGCAGCGCAAATACGGGCCTCTCTGGAAACACCATATATTTT. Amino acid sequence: CASSANTGLSGNTIYF.